The rows below give T cell receptor beta chains drawn from one sample of a study of T cell repertoires in cytomegalovirus infection. TCRdb ran MiXCR on the reads and lists one entry per CDR3 protein. The repertoire consists of approximately 1,000,000 distinct CDR3 sequences, with around 30% occurring once and the leading ten covering 11% to 15%. These TCRs are of unknown antigen specificity. The sample was cultured CD8+ T cells from PBMCs, taken from culture after CMV antigen stimulation. These receptors were collected from a human donor in good health (CMV status not recorded). Some clones in this sample may be carry-over from other donors' samples. CDR3s include the opening cysteine and the closing phenylalanine or tryptophan. D genes are given only for firm matches. Size is omitted from some rows. Given values are once, few, many or a class for expanded clones.

TGTGCCAGTATCGGACTAGGAAACACAGATACGCAGTATTTT	CASIGLGNTDTQYF	TRBD2	TRBV19	TRBJ2-3	-
TGTGCCAGCAGCTTCGGACAGACCACAGATACGCAGTATTTT	CASSFGQTTDTQYF	-	TRBV7-8	TRBJ2-3	many
TGTGCCAGCACCCACGGTCGGGGAAGGGTCTACGAGCAGTACTTC	CASTHGRGRVYEQYF	-	TRBV11-1	TRBJ2-7	-
TGTGCCAGCAGCTTAGAATCGCAGGCGTTTCAGCCCCAGCATTTT	CASSLESQAFQPQHF	-	TRBV7-8	TRBJ1-5	-
TGTGCCAGCAGTTTTGGGACAGGGGCCGTAGAGACCCAGTACTTC	CASSFGTGAVETQYF	TRBD1	TRBV12-3/TRBV12-4	TRBJ2-5	few
TGCGCCAGCAGCCCTCGGACAGGGCCCTACACTGAAGCTTTCTTT	CASSPRTGPYTEAFF	TRBD1	TRBV4-1	TRBJ1-1	few
TGTGCCAGCAGTTACGGAGGGACCCCGGGCACCGGGGAGCTGTTTTTT	CASSYGGTPGTGELFF	-	TRBV6-5	TRBJ2-2	-
TGTGCCAGCAGCGTAGAGGGTAGCGGGGGGGAAGAGACCCAGTACTTC	CASSVEGSGGEETQYF	TRBD2	TRBV9	TRBJ2-5	-
TGTGCCAGCAGCCCCCCCTGGGGACCGAACACCGGGGAGCTGTTTTTT	CASSPPWGPNTGELFF	-	TRBV9	TRBJ2-2	-
TGCAGTGCTCGAACCGGGACTAACACTGAAGCTTTCTTT	CSARTGTNTEAFF	-	TRBV20-1	TRBJ1-1	few
TGTGCCAGCAGCTCTAGTCCGGGCGGGGCAGATACGCAGTATTTT	CASSSSPGGADTQYF	-	TRBV7-2	TRBJ2-3	few
TGTGCCAGCGGGGACGGGACTAGCGGCCTGGGAGAGACCCAGTACTTC	CASGDGTSGLGETQYF	TRBD2	TRBV7-2	TRBJ2-5	-
TGCAGTGCTAGAGATGTGGACACCGGGGAGCTGTTTTTT	CSARDVDTGELFF	-	TRBV20-1	TRBJ2-2	-
TGCGCCAGCAGCCAGGGGGGACTAGTCAATGAGCAGTTCTTC	CASSQGGLVNEQFF	TRBD2	TRBV4-1	TRBJ2-1	many
TGTGCCAGCAGTTTACCCCCTCGGGGGACAGGGGCCAATGAGCAGTTCTTC	CASSLPPRGTGANEQFF	TRBD1	TRBV12-3/TRBV12-4	TRBJ2-1	many
TGTGCCACCAGCAGAGATAAGGGGGCCCAAGAGACCCAGTACTTC	CATSRDKGAQETQYF	TRBD1	TRBV15	TRBJ2-5	-
TGTGCCAGCAGTGAAGTTGGCCGCGCCGACTATGGCTACACCTTC	CASSEVGRADYGYTF	-	TRBV6-1	TRBJ1-2	-
TGTGCCAGCACCCAATCCGGACACATGAACACTGAAGCTTTCTTT	CASTQSGHMNTEAFF	-	TRBV6-5	TRBJ1-1	few
TGTGCCACCAGCAGAGAGTCAAGGGAATTTAGAACAGATACGCAGTATTTT	CATSRESREFRTDTQYF	-	TRBV15	TRBJ2-3	-
TGCGCCAGCAGCCCGGGGCTCCAGATCTCCAGGGATTGGTATGGCTACACCTTC	CASSPGLQISRDWYGYTF	-	TRBV4-1	TRBJ1-2	few
TGTGCCACCTTCTCGGTTTGGACCCAGTACTTC	CATFSVWTQYF	-	TRBV6-1	TRBJ2-5	few
TGTGCCACCAGCGGAAGGCCCAGATTTAAGATAGGGGACACTGAAGCTTTCTTT	CATSGRPRFKIGDTEAFF	-	TRBV15	TRBJ1-1	-
TGTGCCAGCAGGACGTACAGGGAGGGCACAGATACGCAGTATTTT	CASRTYREGTDTQYF	-	TRBV27	TRBJ2-3	few
TGTGCCAGTAGCCGGACACTTGCAACTAATGAAAAACTGTTTTTT	CASSRTLATNEKLFF	-	TRBV19	TRBJ1-4	-
TGTGCCAGCAGTTACTCGCTAGCGGGGGGGCTTCAAGATACGCAGTATTTT	CASSYSLAGGLQDTQYF	TRBD2	TRBV6-5	TRBJ2-3	-
TGTGCCAGCAGCACCGGGACTACTGAAGCTTTCTTT	CASSTGTTEAFF	-	TRBV11-1	TRBJ1-1	many
TGTGCCAGCAGCCATCCCCAAGCCAGGGAGGATTCACCCCTCCACTTT	CASSHPQAREDSPLHF	-	TRBV4-2	TRBJ1-6	few
TGTGCCAGCAGCTTAGGATCACTAGCGGGTACTACTAAGACGACCCAGTACTTC	CASSLGSLAGTTKTTQYF	TRBD2	TRBV7-9	TRBJ2-5	many
TGTGCCAGCAGCCACCCCCAAGGTTTTAACTATGGCTACACCTTC	CASSHPQGFNYGYTF	-	TRBV2	TRBJ1-2	-
TGTGCCAGCAGCCCCGGTAGTAGCGGGGGGCGGGACAAAAACATTCAGTACTTC	CASSPGSSGGRDKNIQYF	TRBD2	TRBV12-3/TRBV12-4	TRBJ2-4	-
TGTGCCAGCAGTTATATAGCGGGGAAACAAGAGACCCAGTACTTC	CASSYIAGKQETQYF	TRBD2	TRBV27	TRBJ2-5	few
TGTGCCAGCAGTGAAGCGCGGCAGACAGAAGCTTTCTTT	CASSEARQTEAFF	-	TRBV2	TRBJ1-1	few
TGTGCCAGCAGTTTAACCAGGGCCTACACTGAAGCTTTCTTT	CASSLTRAYTEAFF	-	TRBV27	TRBJ1-1	once
TGTGCCAGCAGTGAAATGGTTTGGGGGGGGGGCCCCTACAATGAGCAGTTCTTC	CASSEMVWGGGPYNEQFF	-	TRBV6-1	TRBJ2-1	-
TGCGCCAGCAGCCAAGATACGGGACAGGCGGTTTTTGGCTACACCTTC	CASSQDTGQAVFGYTF	TRBD1	TRBV4-1	TRBJ1-2	-
TGTGCCAGCAGTCAACCGGGACAGGGGATCTACAATGAGCAGTTCTTC	CASSQPGQGIYNEQFF	TRBD1	TRBV6-1	TRBJ2-1	many
TGCGCCAGCAGCCAAGCCAGACAGGGGCGGTTTGACACTGAAGCTTTCTTT	CASSQARQGRFDTEAFF	TRBD1	TRBV4-1	TRBJ1-1	few
TGTGCCAGTAGTCCTCCCTTCCGGGACAGGGGCGAAGGGGAGACCCAGTACTTC	CASSPPFRDRGEGETQYF	TRBD1	TRBV19	TRBJ2-5	-
TGTGCCAGCAGCTTTGAAGTGACCGTCTCCTATAATTCACCCCTCCACTTT	CASSFEVTVSYNSPLHF	-	TRBV7-6	TRBJ1-6	many
TGTGCCAGCAGCAGTATCGACAGGGCCCCTTGGGGCTACACCTTC	CASSSIDRAPWGYTF	TRBD1	TRBV12-3/TRBV12-4	TRBJ1-2	-
TGTGCCAGCAGTTACTGGGGGGATGGCTACACCTTC	CASSYWGDGYTF	-	TRBV6-5	TRBJ1-2	-
TGTGCCAGCAGCTTAGTGCGGGGGGAGAGCTCCTATAATTCACCCCTCCACTTT	CASSLVRGESSYNSPLHF	-	TRBV7-6	TRBJ1-6	few
TGTGCCAGCAGCACGGGACTAGCGGGTCGTCTGAGGTACGAGCAGTACTTC	CASSTGLAGRLRYEQYF	TRBD2	TRBV6-1	TRBJ2-7	few
TGCGCCAGCAGCCAAGAGGCGGGAACGAATGGCTACACCTTC	CASSQEAGTNGYTF	-	TRBV4-1	TRBJ1-2	-
TGTGCCAGCAGCTCCGAGGGACTAGGAGTTTGGGCTCCCCAGTTCTTC	CASSSEGLGVWAPQFF	TRBD2	TRBV11-1	TRBJ2-1	-
TGTGCCATCAGGGTGACAGGGCTGGACGGTGAGCAGTTCTTC	CAIRVTGLDGEQFF	TRBD1	TRBV10-3	TRBJ2-1	few
TGTGCCAGCAGCTTAGACCCTTTGGGACAGGCGAACACTGAAGCTTTCTTT	CASSLDPLGQANTEAFF	TRBD1	TRBV7-6	TRBJ1-1	-
TGCGCCAGCAGCCAGACCCCGGGACTAGCGGACCAAGAGACCCAGTACTTC	CASSQTPGLADQETQYF	TRBD2	TRBV4-1	TRBJ2-5	few
TGTGCCAGCGCCCGCCTCTCTAACACTGAAGCTTTCTTT	CASARLSNTEAFF	-	TRBV27	TRBJ1-1	-
TGTGCCAGCAACGAACAGGGAGGGGAGGGCTACACCTTC	CASNEQGGEGYTF	-	TRBV25-1	TRBJ1-2	few
TGTGCCAGCAGCTCCATCCAGACCTACGAGCAGTACTTC	CASSSIQTYEQYF	-	TRBV7-9	TRBJ2-7	few
TGTGCCAGCAGTCAATTCCAGAAGGGCTACACCTTC	CASSQFQKGYTF	-	TRBV7-6	TRBJ1-2	-
TGTGCCAGCAGTCTAGCGGGGGGGCCGGTAGATACGCAGTATTTT	CASSLAGGPVDTQYF	TRBD2	TRBV2	TRBJ2-3	-
TGTGCCAGTACCTTAACGGCGGGGGAACAGCCCCAGCATTTT	CASTLTAGEQPQHF	-	TRBV19	TRBJ1-5	-
TGTGCCAGCAGCGAAATGGGGGCTAATGAAAAACTGTTTTTT	CASSEMGANEKLFF	-	TRBV5-4	TRBJ1-4	-
TGCGCCGCCAAGCTAGGAGACGAAAAACTGTTTTTT	CAAKLGDEKLFF	-	TRBV10-2	TRBJ1-4	-
TGTGCCAGCAGTTTAGGGGGGGCAACAGATACGCAGTATTTT	CASSLGGATDTQYF	-	TRBV28	TRBJ2-3	many
TGTGCCAGCAGCTTTGGACAGGGAAGCACTGAAGCTTTCTTT	CASSFGQGSTEAFF	TRBD1	TRBV5-1	TRBJ1-1	many